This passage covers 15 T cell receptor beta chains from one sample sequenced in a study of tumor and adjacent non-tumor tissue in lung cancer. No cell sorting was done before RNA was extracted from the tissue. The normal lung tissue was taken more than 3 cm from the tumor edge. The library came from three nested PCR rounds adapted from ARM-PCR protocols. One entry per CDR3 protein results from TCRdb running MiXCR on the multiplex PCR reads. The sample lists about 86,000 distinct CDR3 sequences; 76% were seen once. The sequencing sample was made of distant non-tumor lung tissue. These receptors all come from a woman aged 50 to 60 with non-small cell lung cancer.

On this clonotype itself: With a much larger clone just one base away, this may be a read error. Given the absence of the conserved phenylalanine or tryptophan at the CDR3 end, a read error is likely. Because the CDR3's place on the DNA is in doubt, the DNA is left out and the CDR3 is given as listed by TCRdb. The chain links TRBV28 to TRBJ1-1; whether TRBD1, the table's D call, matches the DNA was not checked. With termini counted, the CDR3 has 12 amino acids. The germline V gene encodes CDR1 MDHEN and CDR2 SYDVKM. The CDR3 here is CASSLRAKGSFS.

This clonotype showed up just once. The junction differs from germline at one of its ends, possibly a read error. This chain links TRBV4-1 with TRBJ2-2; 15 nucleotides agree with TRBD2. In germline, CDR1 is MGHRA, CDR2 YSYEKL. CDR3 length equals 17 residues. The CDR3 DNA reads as TGCGCCAGTAGCCACCTTGGACTAGCGGGAGGGACCTGGGAGCTGTTTTTT. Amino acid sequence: CASSHLGLAGGTWELFF.

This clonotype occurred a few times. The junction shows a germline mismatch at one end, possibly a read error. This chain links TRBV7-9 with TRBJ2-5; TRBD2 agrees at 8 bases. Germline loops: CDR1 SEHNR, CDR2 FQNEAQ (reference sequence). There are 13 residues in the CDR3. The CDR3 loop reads CVSLLADVGTQYF. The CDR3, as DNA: TGTGTCAGCCTACTAGCGGACGTCGGGACCCAGTACTTC.

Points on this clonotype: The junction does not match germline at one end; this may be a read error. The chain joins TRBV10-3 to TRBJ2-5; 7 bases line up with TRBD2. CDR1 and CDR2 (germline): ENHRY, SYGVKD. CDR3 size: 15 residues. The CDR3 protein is CAISDLQGGQETEYF. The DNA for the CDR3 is TGTGCCATCAGTGACCTCCAGGGAGGGCAAGAGACCGAGTACTTC.

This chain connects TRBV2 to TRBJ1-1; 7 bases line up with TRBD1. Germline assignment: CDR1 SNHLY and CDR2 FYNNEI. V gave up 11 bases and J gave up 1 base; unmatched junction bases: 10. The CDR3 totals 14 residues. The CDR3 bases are TGTGCCGGCATAAGGGACAGACCGAACACTGAAGCTTTCTTT. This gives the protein CAGIRDRPNTEAFF.

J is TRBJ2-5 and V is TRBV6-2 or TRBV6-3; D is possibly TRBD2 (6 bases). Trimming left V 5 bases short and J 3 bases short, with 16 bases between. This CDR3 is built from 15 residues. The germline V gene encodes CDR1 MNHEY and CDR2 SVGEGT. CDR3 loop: CASSIVRREEETQYF. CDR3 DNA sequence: TGTGCCAGCAGTATCGTCAGGAGGGAAGAAGAGACCCAGTACTTC.

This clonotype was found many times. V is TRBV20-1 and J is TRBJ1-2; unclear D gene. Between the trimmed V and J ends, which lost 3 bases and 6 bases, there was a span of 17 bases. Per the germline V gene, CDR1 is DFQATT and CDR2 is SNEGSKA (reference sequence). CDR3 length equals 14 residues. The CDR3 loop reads CSASSLGMFNGYTF. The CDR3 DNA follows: TGCAGTGCTAGTTCGCTGGGGATGTTCAATGGCTACACCTTC.

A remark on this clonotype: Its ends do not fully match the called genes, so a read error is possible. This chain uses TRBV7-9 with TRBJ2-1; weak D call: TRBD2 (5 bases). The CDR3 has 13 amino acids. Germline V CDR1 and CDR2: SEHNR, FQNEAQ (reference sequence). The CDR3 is CAISGQKVDEQFF. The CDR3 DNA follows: TGTGCCATCAGCGGTCAGAAGGTCGATGAGCAGTTCTTC. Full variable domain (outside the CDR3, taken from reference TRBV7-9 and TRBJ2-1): DTGVSQNPRHKITKRGQNVTFRCDPISEHNRLYWYRQTLGQGPEFLTYFQNEAQLEKSRLLSDRFSAERPKGSFSTLEIQRTEQGDSAMYLCAISGQKVDEQFFGPGTRLTVL.

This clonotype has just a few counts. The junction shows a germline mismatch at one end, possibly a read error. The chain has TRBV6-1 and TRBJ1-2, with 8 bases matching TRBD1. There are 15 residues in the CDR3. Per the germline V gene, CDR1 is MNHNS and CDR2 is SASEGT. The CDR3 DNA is TGTGCCAGCATTCCTACCGGACAGGGAGACTATGGCCACACCTTC. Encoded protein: CASIPTGQGDYGHTF.

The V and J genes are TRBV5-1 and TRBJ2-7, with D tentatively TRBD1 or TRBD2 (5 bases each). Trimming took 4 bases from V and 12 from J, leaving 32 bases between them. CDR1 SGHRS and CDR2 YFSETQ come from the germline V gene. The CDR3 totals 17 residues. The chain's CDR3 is CASSPVGLGVRVYERYF. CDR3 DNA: TGCGCCAGCAGCCCGGTTGGACTGGGGGTTCGGGTCTACGAACGGTACTTC.

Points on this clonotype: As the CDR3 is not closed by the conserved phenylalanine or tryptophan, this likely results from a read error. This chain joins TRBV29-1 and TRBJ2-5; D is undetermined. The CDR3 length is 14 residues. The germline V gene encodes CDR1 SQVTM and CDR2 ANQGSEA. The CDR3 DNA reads TGCAGTGTTGAAGATGGTTCGCGTGGAGAGACCCAGTACTTA. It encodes CSVEDGSRGETQYL.

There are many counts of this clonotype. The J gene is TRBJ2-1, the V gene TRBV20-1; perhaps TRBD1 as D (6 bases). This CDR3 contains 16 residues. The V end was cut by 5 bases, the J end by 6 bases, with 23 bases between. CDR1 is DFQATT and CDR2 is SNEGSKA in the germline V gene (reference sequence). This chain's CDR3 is CSALLQGGIVLNEQFF. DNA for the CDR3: TGCAGTGCTTTACTACAGGGCGGAATCGTACTCAATGAGCAGTTCTTC.

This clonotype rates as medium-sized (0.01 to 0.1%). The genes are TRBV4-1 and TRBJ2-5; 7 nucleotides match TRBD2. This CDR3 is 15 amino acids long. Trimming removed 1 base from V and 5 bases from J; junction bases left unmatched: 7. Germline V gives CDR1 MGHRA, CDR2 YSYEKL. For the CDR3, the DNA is TGCGCCAGCAGCCAAGCGGAGCGGGATGTGGAGACCCAGTACTTC. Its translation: CASSQAERDVETQYF.

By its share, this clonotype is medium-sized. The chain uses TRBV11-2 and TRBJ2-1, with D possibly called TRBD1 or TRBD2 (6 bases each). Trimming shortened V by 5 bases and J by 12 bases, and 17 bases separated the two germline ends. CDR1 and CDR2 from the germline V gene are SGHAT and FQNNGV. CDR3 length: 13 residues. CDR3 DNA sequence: TGTGCCAGCAGCCAGATCCGGGGGCCAGGGCAGTTCTTC. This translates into CASSQIRGPGQFF.

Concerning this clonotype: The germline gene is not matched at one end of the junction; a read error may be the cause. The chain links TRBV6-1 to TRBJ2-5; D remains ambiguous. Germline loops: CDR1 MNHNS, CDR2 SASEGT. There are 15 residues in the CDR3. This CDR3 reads CARSEAKGRQETQYF. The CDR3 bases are TGTGCCAGGAGTGAAGCGAAGGGAAGGCAAGAGACCCAGTACTTC.